The clone carrying this T cell receptor beta chain was counted a few times. These data belong to a study of blood T cell repertoires in COVID-19. About the study: There were acute and convalescent COVID-19 samples, and they came from the United States, Italy and Spain. The analysed material was cDNA or gDNA that came from T cells, B-cell-depleted T cells, or PBMCs.

Original processing methods: The assay estimated nucleated cells by amplifying reference gene primers. Produced via immunoSEQ multiplex PCR; TCRdb's table is partial and in-frame only. V and J calls and clone size are those listed in that table; D and trimming were worked out from the DNA. The sample holds 110,000 or so clones, roughly 84% seen once. Per germline, CDR1 SNHLY and CDR2 FYNNEI. The CDR3 loop spans 13 amino acids. V dropped 4 bases and J dropped 2 bases, with 8 bases sitting between them. The chain uses TRBV2 and TRBJ1-1; possible D gene TRBD1, 6 bases. This TCR came from a man aged 40-55 years with acute or convalescent COVID-19. The sample was peripheral blood. CDR3 nucleotide sequence: TGTGCCAGCAGTGGGACAGCCAACACTGAAGCTTTCTTT. This codes for CASSGTANTEAFF.